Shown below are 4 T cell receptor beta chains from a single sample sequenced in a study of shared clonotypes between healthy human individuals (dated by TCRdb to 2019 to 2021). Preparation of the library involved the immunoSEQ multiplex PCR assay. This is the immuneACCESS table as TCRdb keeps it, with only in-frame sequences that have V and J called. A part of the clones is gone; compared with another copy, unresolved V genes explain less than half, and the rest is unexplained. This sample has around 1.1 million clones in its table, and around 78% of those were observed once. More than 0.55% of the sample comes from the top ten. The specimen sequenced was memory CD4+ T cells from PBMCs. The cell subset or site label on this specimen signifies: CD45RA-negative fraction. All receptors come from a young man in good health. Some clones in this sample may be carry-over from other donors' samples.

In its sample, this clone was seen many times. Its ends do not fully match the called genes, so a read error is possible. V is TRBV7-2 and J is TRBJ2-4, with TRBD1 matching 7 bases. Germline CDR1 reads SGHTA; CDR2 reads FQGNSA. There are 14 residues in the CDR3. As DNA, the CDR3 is TGTGCCAGCAGCCGAAAATTAACAGGGGCGCCGTTAAACTTC. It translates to CASSRKLTGAPLNF.

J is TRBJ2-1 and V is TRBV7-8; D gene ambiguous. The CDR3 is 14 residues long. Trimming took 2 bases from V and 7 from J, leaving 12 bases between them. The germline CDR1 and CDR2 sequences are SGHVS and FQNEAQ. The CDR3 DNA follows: TGTGCCAGCAGCTTATTGAAAACAAGAAATGAGCAGTTCTTC. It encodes CASSLLKTRNEQFF.

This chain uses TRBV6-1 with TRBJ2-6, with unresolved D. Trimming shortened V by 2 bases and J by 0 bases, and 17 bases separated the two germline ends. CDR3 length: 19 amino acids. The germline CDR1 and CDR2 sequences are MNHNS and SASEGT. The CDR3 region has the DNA TGTGCCAGCAGTGAACCCCGCTACCGAACCAGCTCTGGGGCCAACGTCCTGACTTTC. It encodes CASSEPRYRTSSGANVLTF.

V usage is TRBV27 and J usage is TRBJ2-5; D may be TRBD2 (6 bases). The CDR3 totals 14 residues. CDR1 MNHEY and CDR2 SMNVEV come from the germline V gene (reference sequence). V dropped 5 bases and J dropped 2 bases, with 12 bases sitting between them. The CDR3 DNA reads TGTGCCAGCAGTCGGGGGTGGGGGCAAGAGACCCAGTACTTC. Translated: CASSRGWGQETQYF.